The source of this T cell receptor (beta chain) is a study of cytomegalovirus exposure and HLA in healthy donors. V shed 3 bases, J shed 4 bases, and the junction held 1 base outside the gene matches. CDR1 is SNHLY and CDR2 is FYNNEI in the germline V gene. This CDR3 is built from 13 residues. The primer mix had 60 Vbeta and 13 Jbeta primers. Original processing notes: In a later analysis, of some 80 million unique beta chains, around 11 million appeared in at least two donors. Only in-frame clones appear in the TCRdb table, and some are missing; sequencing was by immunoSEQ multiplex PCR. Clone size and V and J calls were adopted from that table, with D and trimming inferred from the DNA. The sample holds some 75,000 clones. About this clone itself: The antigen is not known.

Study-wide points: A later analysis showed that HLA-associated TCR beta chains had undergone more clonal expansion than equally common others. The authors later linked a missense DCLRE1C variant to TCR beta V- and J-gene trimming. Later on, an analysis tied some 17,000 TCR beta sequences to HLA alleles at 0.05 false discovery rate.

The V and J genes are TRBV2 and TRBJ1-1, with 8 bases that match TRBD1. The clonotype was recovered from a female donor in good health and CMV-seropositive. The source material was PBMCs. CDR3 nucleotide sequence: TGTGCCAGCAGTGACAGGGGGCCCACTGAAGCTTTCTTT. Its translation is CASSDRGPTEAFF.